These T cell receptor beta chains were read from a single sample in a study of cytomegalovirus exposure and HLA in healthy donors. Using immunoSEQ multiplex PCR, the repertoire was profiled, and TCRdb retains in-frame clones only, with some absent. This sample's table reports roughly 140,000 clones. Sequencing was done on a sample of PBMCs. The receptors shown here come from a male donor in good health and CMV-seronegative. The CDR3 runs from the conserved cysteine through the conserved F or W. The order of the fields is J gene, D gene, V gene, CDR3 DNA, CDR3 protein. D genes are given only for firm matches.

TRBJ1-6 NA TRBV6-5 TGTGCCAGCAGTTACTCGGGAGCCCCAAATTCACCCCTCCACTTT CASSYSGAPNSPLHF
TRBJ1-2 NA TRBV14 TGTGCCAGCAGCCAAGCCCCCAACTGGGCCTATGGCTACACCTTC CASSQAPNWAYGYTF
TRBJ2-7 NA TRBV30 TGTGCCTGGAGCGTCCGGGGGACCCACGAGCAGTACTTC CAWSVRGTHEQYF
TRBJ2-7 TRBD1 TRBV6-5 TGTGCCAGCAGGCGGACAGGGGGATTCTCCTACGAGCAGTACTTC CASRRTGGFSYEQYF
TRBJ2-7 TRBD2 TRBV2 TGTGCCAGCAGTTTGGGGGGGAGCTCCTACGAGCAGTACTTC CASSLGGSSYEQYF
TRBJ2-1 TRBD1 TRBV7-9 TGTGCCAGCAGCACTGCACCGGGACAGGGGCGGGATGAGCAGTTCTTC CASSTAPGQGRDEQFF
TRBJ2-7 NA TRBV11-2 TGTGCCAGCAGCCCGGACATTTCCTACGAGCAGTACTTC CASSPDISYEQYF
TRBJ2-7 TRBD2 TRBV6-5 TGTGCCAGCAGTCCCTCAGGCGGGAGGTCCTACGAGCAGTACTTC CASSPSGGRSYEQYF
TRBJ2-5 TRBD2 TRBV5-1 TGCGCCAGCAGCCCGGGGACTAGCGGGCTCTTTAAACAGTACTTC CASSPGTSGLFKQYF
TRBJ2-2 NA TRBV9 TGTGCCAGCAGCGTACGGGGGTCAGGAAACACCGGGGAGCTGTTTTTT CASSVRGSGNTGELFF
TRBJ1-1 TRBD1 TRBV29-1 TGCAGCGTTGAAGAGGGGACAGGTGGACCTTTCTTT CSVEEGTGGPFF
TRBJ2-7 TRBD1 TRBV6-1 TGTGCCAGCAGCGCGGGACAGGGGGGCTACGAGCAGTACTTC CASSAGQGGYEQYF
TRBJ2-1 NA TRBV29-1 TGCAGCGGGGCCCACGATGAGCAGTTCTTC CSGAHDEQFF
TRBJ2-1 TRBD2 TRBV2 TGTGCCAGCAGTGTGAAGCGGGAGTCGATTCGTAAGTTCTTC CASSVKRESIRKFF
TRBJ2-2 NA TRBV6-5 TGTGCCAGCAGCGCACTGGACGAGGGTTCCGGGGAGCTGTTTTTT CASSALDEGSGELFF
TRBJ2-1 NA TRBV6-6 TGTGCCAGCAGTGCTTTCCGGACTCCCATTCACAATGAGCAGTTCTTC CASSAFRTPIHNEQFF
TRBJ2-3 NA TRBV5-1 TGCGCCAGCAGCTTCCAACTAGCAGATACGCAGTATTTT CASSFQLADTQYF
TRBJ2-5 TRBD2 TRBV5-1 TGCGCCAGCAGCTTGGAACTAGCGGGAGAGACCCAGTACTTC CASSLELAGETQYF
TRBJ2-2 TRBD2 TRBV29-1 TGCAGCGTTGAATTTCGAACTAGCGGGAGCGTCGCGGGCACCGGGGAGCTGTTTTTT CSVEFRTSGSVAGTGELFF
TRBJ2-4 TRBD2 TRBV27 TGTGCCAGCAGAATCCCGGGACTAGCGGGAGGGAACATTCAGTACTTC CASRIPGLAGGNIQYF
TRBJ1-5 NA TRBV4-2 TGTGCCAGCAGCCAACAGGGGAATAACAATCAGCCCCAGCATTTT CASSQQGNNNQPQHF
TRBJ1-4 NA TRBV4-3 TGCGCCAGCAGCCAAGGGAGGCGGGACCCTACCGAAAAACTGTTTTTT CASSQGRRDPTEKLFF
TRBJ1-1 NA TRBV30 TGTGCCTGGAGCGGCGGCTCAAATAGGGGCACTGAAGCTTTCTTT CAWSGGSNRGTEAFF
TRBJ2-1 TRBD1 TRBV6-1 TGTGCCAGCTGCCGGGACAGGGAAGGAAATGAGCAGTTCTTC CASCRDREGNEQFF
TRBJ1-3 TRBD1 TRBV18 TGTGCCAGCTCACCATTTCTCCAGGGGGCTGTAAACACCATATATTTT CASSPFLQGAVNTIYF
TRBJ2-4 TRBD2 TRBV27 TGTGCCAGCAGTTTATGGGGGGGTAACGCCATTCAGTACTTC CASSLWGGNAIQYF
TRBJ2-2 TRBD1 TRBV5-4 TGTGCCAGCAGCCCCCGTGAGGGACAGGGTCTCGCCGGGGAGCTGTTTTTT CASSPREGQGLAGELFF
TRBJ2-1 TRBD2 TRBV5-1 TGCGCCAGCAGCGCTTTTTCCGGGACTAGCGGTTTCTACAATGAGCAGTTCTTC CASSAFSGTSGFYNEQFF
TRBJ1-4 TRBD1 TRBV29-1 TGCAGCGTTGAAGCCGGGACAGGGGGCAAGAGTGAAAAACTGTTTTTT CSVEAGTGGKSEKLFF
TRBJ1-4 NA TRBV7-8 TGTGCCAGCAGCTCAACAGGGCGAACTAATGAAAAACTGTTTTTT CASSSTGRTNEKLFF
TRBJ1-1 NA TRBV6-5 TGTGCCAGCAGGGCACAGGGTTGGTCTGAAGCTTTCTTT CASRAQGWSEAFF
TRBJ2-7 NA TRBV4-3 TGCGCCAGCAGCCAAGATACTCAGGGGAAATACGAGCAGTACTTC CASSQDTQGKYEQYF
TRBJ2-1 TRBD2 TRBV9 TGTGCCAGCAGCGTAGTGCCCGCTAGCGGGGGGGCAAATGAGCAGTTCTTC CASSVVPASGGANEQFF
TRBJ2-7 NA TRBV6-1 TGTGCCAGCAGGGCAGAGGGTTACGAGCAGTACTTC CASRAEGYEQYF
TRBJ1-6 NA TRBV5-1 TGCGCCAGCGGTTTACAGAGCTCCTATAATTCACCCCTCCACTTT CASGLQSSYNSPLHF
TRBJ1-4 TRBD1 TRBV30 TGTGCCTGGAGATTCCCCCCCCCGGGACAGGGAAACGAAAAACTGTTTTTT CAWRFPPPGQGNEKLFF
TRBJ2-2 NA TRBV6-1 TGTGCCAGCAGCGCACTGGACGAGGGTTCCGGGGAGCTGTTTTTT CASSALDEGSGELFF
TRBJ2-3 NA TRBV6-1 TGTGCCAGCAGTCTAGACGGAATTAGCACAGATACGCAGTATTTT CASSLDGISTDTQYF
TRBJ2-3 NA TRBV5-4 TGTGCCAGCAGCTTTTCCGGGGGAGCTAGCACAGATACGCAGTATTTT CASSFSGGASTDTQYF
TRBJ2-7 TRBD2 TRBV6-5 TGTGCCAGCAGTAACCACATAGCGGGAGGGGGCGAGCAGTACTTC CASSNHIAGGGEQYF